Following are 13 T cell receptor beta chains from one sample sequenced in a study of blood T cell repertoires in COVID-19. Assay: immunoSEQ multiplex PCR; the TCRdb copy retains only in-frame clones and omits some. The sample has around 260,000 clones, approximately 86% seen once. Sequencing used peripheral blood. These receptors all stem from a man aged 25-45 years with active or convalescent COVID-19.

This clone was recorded only once. J is TRBJ2-3 and V is TRBV10-1, with 8 bases that match TRBD1. V shed 5 bases and J 5 bases; nucleotides not matched to a gene: 9. The CDR3 is 15 amino acids. Looked up from germline, CDR1 is WNHNN and CDR2 is SYGVQD (reference sequence). The CDR3 sequence: CASSKRTGPLDTQYF. Here the CDR3 DNA reads TGCGCCAGCAGTAAACGGACAGGGCCCCTAGATACGCAGTATTTT.

The genes are TRBV4-1 and TRBJ2-2; TRBD2 matches 13 bases. This CDR3 is built from 17 residues. V lost 4 bases, J lost 6 bases, and 8 bases stayed unmatched. Germline V gives CDR1 MGHRA, CDR2 YSYEKL. CDR3 region: CASSRGLAGVLAGELFF. The CDR3 DNA is TGCGCCAGCAGCCGTGGACTAGCGGGGGTTTTGGCCGGGGAGCTGTTTTTT.

The CDR3 region has the DNA TGTGCCTGGAGTGTTGGAACAGGGGGCAAAAATAGCAATCAGCCCCAGCATTTT. Residues: CAWSVGTGGKNSNQPQHF. The gene calls are TRBV30 and TRBJ1-5; 9 bases are shared with TRBD1. The CDR3 is 18 amino acids. V dropped 0 bases and J dropped 0; count of bases not matched to a gene: 9. The V gene's germline CDR1 is GTSNPN and CDR2 SVGIG (reference sequence).

The chain joins TRBV5-1 to TRBJ2-7; 7 bases line up with TRBD2. Per the germline V gene, CDR1 is SGHRS and CDR2 is YFSETQ. Losses at the gene ends were 0 bases for V and 6 bases for J; bases not matched to a gene: 12. CDR3 length: 16 amino acids. Here the CDR3 DNA reads TGCGCCAGCAGCTTGGACCTCGCCGTGGGGGGGAGCGAGCAGTACTTC. It encodes CASSLDLAVGGSEQYF.

CDR3 loop: CASSHDGDNEQFF. The CDR3 DNA follows: TGCGCCAGCAGCCACGACGGAGACAATGAGCAGTTCTTC. This rearrangement joins TRBV4-3 to TRBJ2-1; no firm D call. The CDR3 loop spans 13 amino acids. With 3 bases removed from V and 5 bases from J, the gap between germline ends came to 8 bases. Germline CDR1 and CDR2: LGHNA and YSLEER.

The chain uses TRBV10-2 and TRBJ2-3; 10 bases fit TRBD2. This CDR3 is 17 amino acids long. CDR1 and CDR2 from the germline V gene are WSHSY and SAAADI. The V segment lost 5 bases and the J segment 0 bases; nucleotides outside the gene matches: 8. DNA for the CDR3: TGCGCCAGCAGTTCCACAAGCGGGGGGGCTAGCACAGATACGCAGTATTTT. Residues: CASSSTSGGASTDTQYF.

The chain recombines TRBV6-2 or TRBV6-3 with TRBJ1-4; no reliable D call. CDR3 size: 14 residues. Trimming cost V 2 bases and J 8 bases, with 12 bases left between them. Germline CDR1 reads MNHEY; CDR2 reads SVGEGT. The DNA for the CDR3 is TGTGCCAGCAGTTACAATATGAGGTCGGAAAAACTGTTTTTT. It translates to CASSYNMRSEKLFF.

The CDR3 nucleotides are TGTGCCAGAAGCTCGCCGGGAGATACCGATTCACCCCTCCACTTT. This codes for CARSSPGDTDSPLHF. The chain carries TRBV5-3 and TRBJ1-6, with D unclear. TRBV5-3 is an ORF; its function is uncertain. CDR3 length: 15 amino acids. Trimming took off 3 bases at V and 8 bases at J, with 15 bases between the two ends.

This clone was observed a single time. The chain has TRBV29-1 and TRBJ2-7, with a possible D match to TRBD1 (5 bases). Germline assignment: CDR1 SQVTM and CDR2 ANQGSEA. Trimming took 3 bases from V and 4 from J, leaving 19 bases between them. CDR3 length equals 15 residues. CDR3 in DNA: TGCAGCGTTGAGGTCCAGGGCTCGTTTTTTTACGAGCAGTACTTC. Translating it yields CSVEVQGSFFYEQYF.

The genes are TRBV19 and TRBJ1-6; 10 nucleotides match TRBD1. CDR1 and CDR2 from the germline V gene are LNHDA and SQIVND (reference sequence). The CDR3 runs to 15 residues. The J segment lost 13 bases and the V segment lost 11 bases, leaving 17 bases of the junction unmatched. The CDR3 region is CASKVSDRGVRPLHF. In DNA, the CDR3 is TGTGCCTCTAAAGTTTCGGACAGGGGGGTGAGGCCCCTCCACTTT.

V and J are TRBV19 and TRBJ1-2; D remains ambiguous. This CDR3 is built from 12 residues. Germline V gene lookup returns CDR1 LNHDA and CDR2 SQIVND (reference sequence). The V end lost 1 base, the J end lost 8 bases, and 8 bases lay between the germline ends. The CDR3 protein is CASSIAAGGYTF. CDR3 sequence (DNA): TGTGCCAGTAGTATAGCGGCCGGGGGCTACACCTTC. The full variable domain, rest sourced from reference TRBV19 and TRBJ1-2, is DGGITQSPKYLFRKEGQNVTLSCEQNLNHDAMYWYRQDPGQGLRLIYYSQIVNDFQKGDIAEGYSVSREKKESFPLTVTSAQKNPTAFYLCASSIAAGGYTFGSGTRLTVV.

The V and J genes are TRBV27 and TRBJ1-2; TRBD1 agrees at 8 bases. After removal of 3 bases from V and 4 bases from J, the junction contained 7 bases not matched to a gene. The CDR3 runs 15 residues. Looked up from germline, CDR1 is MNHEY and CDR2 is SMNVEV (reference sequence). The CDR3 DNA is TGTGCCAGCAGTTTGGCCAGGGGGCAGAGCTATGGCTACACCTTC. Encoded protein: CASSLARGQSYGYTF.

V and J are TRBV29-1 and TRBJ1-1, with D unresolved. This CDR3 has 12 residues. Deletions cut 6 bases from V and 4 bases from J, with 12 bases between. Germline V gene data show CDR1 as SQVTM and CDR2 as ANQGSEA. The CDR3 loop reads CSVTRLGTEAFF. CDR3 in DNA: TGCAGCGTGACCAGGCTGGGCACTGAAGCTTTCTTT. Filled out from reference TRBV29-1 and TRBJ1-1, the complete variable domain reads SAVISQKPSRDICQRGTSLTIQCQVDSQVTMMFWYRQQPGQSLTLIATANQGSEATYESGFVIDKFPISRPNLTFSTLTVSNMSPEDSSIYLCSVTRLGTEAFFGQGTRLTVV.